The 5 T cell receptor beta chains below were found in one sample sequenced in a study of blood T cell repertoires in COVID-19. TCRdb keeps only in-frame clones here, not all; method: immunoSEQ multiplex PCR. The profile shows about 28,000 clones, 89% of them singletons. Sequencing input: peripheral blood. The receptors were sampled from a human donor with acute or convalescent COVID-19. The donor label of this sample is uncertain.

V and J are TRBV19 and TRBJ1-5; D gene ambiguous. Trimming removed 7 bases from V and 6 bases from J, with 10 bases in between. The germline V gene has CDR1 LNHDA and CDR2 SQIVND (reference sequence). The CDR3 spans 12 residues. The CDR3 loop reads CASNLPGQPQHF. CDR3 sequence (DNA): TGTGCCAGTAACCTACCAGGTCAGCCCCAGCATTTT.

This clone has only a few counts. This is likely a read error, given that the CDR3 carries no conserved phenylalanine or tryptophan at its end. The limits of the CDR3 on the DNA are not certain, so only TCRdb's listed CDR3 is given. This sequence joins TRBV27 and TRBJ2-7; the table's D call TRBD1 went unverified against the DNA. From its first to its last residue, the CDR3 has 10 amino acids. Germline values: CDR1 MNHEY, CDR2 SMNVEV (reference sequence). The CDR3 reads CASSSGQVES.

The DNA of the CDR3 is TGCGCCAGCAGCCAAGGAGAGACAGGGGCAGGGCGAAAACTGTTTTTT. This translates into CASSQGETGAGRKLFF. V is TRBV4-3 and J is TRBJ1-4; 8 nucleotides agree with TRBD1. V dropped 1 base and J dropped 10; count of bases not matched to a gene: 11. The germline CDR1 and CDR2 sequences are LGHNA and YSLEER. The CDR3 loop spans 16 amino acids.

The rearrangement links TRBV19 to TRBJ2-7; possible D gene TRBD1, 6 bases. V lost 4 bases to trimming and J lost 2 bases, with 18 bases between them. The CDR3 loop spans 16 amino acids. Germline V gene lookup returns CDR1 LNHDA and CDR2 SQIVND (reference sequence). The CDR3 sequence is CASSKEAPTGAYEQYF. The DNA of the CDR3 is TGTGCCAGTAGTAAGGAGGCCCCGACAGGCGCCTACGAGCAGTACTTC.

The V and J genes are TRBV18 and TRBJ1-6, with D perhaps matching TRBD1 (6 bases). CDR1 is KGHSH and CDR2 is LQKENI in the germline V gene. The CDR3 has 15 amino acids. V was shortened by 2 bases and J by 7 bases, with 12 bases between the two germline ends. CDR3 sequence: CASSPGTRGNSPLHF. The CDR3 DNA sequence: TGTGCCAGCTCACCAGGGACAAGGGGAAATTCACCCCTCCACTTT.